Listed below are T cell receptor beta chains from one sample, sequenced in a study of blood T cell repertoires in COVID-19. The repertoire was sequenced with immunoSEQ multiplex PCR; TCRdb's copy has only in-frame clones and lacks some. Of some 140,000 clones in the sample, around 80% were seen once. Sequences were obtained from peripheral blood. These receptors were collected from a human donor in a cohort sampled during active COVID-19. CDR3s include the opening cysteine and the closing phenylalanine or tryptophan. Each record gives: clone size, D gene, V gene, J gene, CDR3 protein, CDR3 DNA. A D gene is named only where the DNA matches it firmly. A row's size may be missing; if present it is once, few, many or a size class.

>.|.|TRBV7-9|TRBJ2-7
CASSLGPMYEQYF
TGTGCCAGCAGCTTAGGGCCGATGTACGAGCAGTACTTC
>.|TRBD2|TRBV27|TRBJ2-3
CASGTSGGADTQYF
TGTGCCAGCGGAACTAGCGGGGGGGCAGATACGCAGTATTTT
>.|TRBD2|TRBV19|TRBJ2-5
CASRSRSGGEETQYF
TGTGCCAGTAGGTCGCGTAGCGGGGGGGAAGAGACCCAGTACTTC
>.|.|TRBV4-1|TRBJ1-2
CASSQGSYNYGYTF
TGCGCCAGCAGCCAAGGCAGTTATAACTATGGCTACACCTTC
>once|.|TRBV7-9|TRBJ1-4
CASREGRNEKLFF
TGTGCCAGCAGGGAGGGGCGGAATGAAAAACTGTTTTTT
>.|.|TRBV29-1|TRBJ1-4
CSVDVQGGEKLFF
TGCAGCGTTGACGTGCAGGGTGGTGAAAAACTGTTTTTT
>.|.|TRBV3-1/TRBV3-2|TRBJ2-4
CASRENRGGKNIQYF
TGTGCCAGCAGGGAAAACAGGGGAGGCAAAAACATTCAGTACTTC
>.|.|TRBV28|TRBJ1-5
CASSLPLTGLDQPQHF
TGTGCCAGCAGTTTACCTCTGACAGGCCTTGATCAGCCCCAGCATTTT
>.|.|TRBV5-6|TRBJ1-1
CASTRAVRSTEAFF
TGTGCCAGCACCCGAGCGGTCAGGAGCACTGAAGCTTTCTTT
>.|TRBD1|TRBV7-2|TRBJ1-4
CASSRTGSEKLFF
TGTGCCAGCAGCAGGACAGGGTCGGAGAAACTGTTTTTT
>.|.|TRBV2|TRBJ2-7
CASTELGAGYEQYF
TGTGCCAGCACCGAACTGGGGGCAGGCTACGAGCAGTACTTC
>few|TRBD1|TRBV5-1|TRBJ2-5
CASSSRQGATVQTQYF
TGCGCCAGCAGCTCTAGACAGGGGGCAACCGTGCAGACCCAGTACTTC
>.|TRBD1|TRBV30|TRBJ1-1
CAWGRGTGTKAFF
TGTGCCTGGGGCCGAGGGACAGGGACAAAAGCTTTCTTT
>.|TRBD1|TRBV11-3|TRBJ2-6
CASSRRIPGQGTGANVLTF
TGTGCCAGCAGCCGCAGGATACCGGGACAGGGGACTGGGGCCAACGTCCTGACTTTC
>.|TRBD1|TRBV7-9|TRBJ2-1
CASSLEGTANEQFF
TGTGCCAGCAGCTTAGAAGGGACAGCTAATGAGCAGTTCTTC
>.|.|TRBV4-1|TRBJ1-5
CASSPLGGVGNQPQHF
TGCGCCAGCAGCCCCCTAGGAGGGGTGGGCAATCAGCCCCAGCATTTT
>.|TRBD2|TRBV15|TRBJ2-1
CATSRDLTSGGNNEQFF
TGTGCCACCAGCAGAGATCTGACTAGCGGGGGGAACAATGAGCAGTTCTTC
>.|TRBD2|TRBV3-1/TRBV3-2|TRBJ2-2
CASGKGLVGFGDNTGELFF
TGTGCCAGCGGGAAAGGACTAGTCGGCTTCGGGGATAACACCGGGGAGCTGTTTTTT
>.|TRBD1|TRBV5-4|TRBJ2-2
CASSSRDRGNTGELFF
TGTGCCAGCAGCTCCCGGGACAGGGGGAACACCGGGGAGCTGTTTTTT
>.|.|TRBV9|TRBJ1-1
CASNPGGNTEAFF
TGTGCCAGCAACCCTGGGGGCAACACTGAAGCTTTCTTT
>.|.|TRBV28|TRBJ1-5
CASSLIASNSNQPQHF
TGTGCCAGCAGTTTAATCGCCAGTAATAGCAATCAGCCCCAGCATTTT
>.|TRBD2|TRBV4-1|TRBJ2-7
CASSAQDLASGGTFSYEQYF
TGCGCCAGCAGCGCCCAAGACTTGGCTAGCGGGGGCACCTTCTCCTACGAGCAGTACTTC
>.|.|TRBV6-6|TRBJ1-1
CASSYSSTQAFF
TGTGCCAGCAGTTACTCCTCGACTCAAGCTTTCTTT
>.|TRBD1|TRBV2|TRBJ1-5
CASSGVTGVQPQHF
TGTGCCAGCAGTGGGGTGACAGGGGTTCAGCCCCAGCATTTT
>.|TRBD1|TRBV5-4|TRBJ2-3
CASSTGQGGADTQYF
TGTGCCAGCAGCACGGGACAGGGTGGAGCAGATACGCAGTATTTT
>.|TRBD1|TRBV7-9|TRBJ1-1
CASSFPPGQGGNTEAFF
TGTGCCAGCAGCTTCCCACCTGGACAGGGAGGAAATACTGAAGCTTTCTTT
>.|.|TRBV5-1|TRBJ1-4
CASSVNPRANEKLFF
TGCGCCAGCAGCGTGAATCCCCGGGCTAATGAAAAACTGTTTTTT
>few|TRBD2|TRBV7-6|TRBJ2-3
CASSSLAGGISTDTQYF
TGTGCCAGCAGCTCTTTAGCGGGGGGGATTAGCACAGATACGCAGTATTTT
>.|.|TRBV5-1|TRBJ2-1
CASSLATVYSYNEQFF
TGCGCCAGCAGCTTGGCCACAGTATACTCCTACAATGAGCAGTTCTTC
>.|.|TRBV9|TRBJ2-7
CASSARQEGTAYEQYF
TGTGCCAGCAGCGCGCGACAGGAGGGGACAGCCTACGAGCAGTACTTC
>.|.|TRBV6-1|TRBJ2-5
CATQGRGGETQYF
TGTGCCACCCAGGGGAGGGGGGGAGAGACCCAGTACTTC